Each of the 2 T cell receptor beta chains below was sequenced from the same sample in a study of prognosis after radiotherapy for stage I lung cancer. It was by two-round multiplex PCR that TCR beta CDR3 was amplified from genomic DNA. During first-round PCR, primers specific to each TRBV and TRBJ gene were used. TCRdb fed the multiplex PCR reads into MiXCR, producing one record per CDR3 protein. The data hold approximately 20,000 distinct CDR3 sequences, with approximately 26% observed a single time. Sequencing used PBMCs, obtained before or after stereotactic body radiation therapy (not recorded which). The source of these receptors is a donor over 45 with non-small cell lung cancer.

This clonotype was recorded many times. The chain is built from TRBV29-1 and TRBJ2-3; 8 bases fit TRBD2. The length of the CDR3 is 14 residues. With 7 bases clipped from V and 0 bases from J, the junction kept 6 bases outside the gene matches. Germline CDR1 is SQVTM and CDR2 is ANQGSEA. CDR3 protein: CSAGLAASTDTQYF. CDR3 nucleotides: TGCAGCGCTGGACTAGCTGCTAGCACAGATACGCAGTATTTT.

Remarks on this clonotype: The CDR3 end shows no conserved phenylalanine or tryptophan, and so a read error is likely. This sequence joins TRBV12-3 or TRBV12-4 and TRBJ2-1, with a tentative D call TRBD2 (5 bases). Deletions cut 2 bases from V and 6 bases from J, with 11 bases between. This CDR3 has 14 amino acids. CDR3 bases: TGTGCCAGCAGTTTACGTGGGCGGGCCAATGAGCAGTTCATC. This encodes CASSLRGRANEQFI.